The 19 T cell receptor beta chains listed next were all sequenced from one sample in a study of blood T cell repertoires in COVID-19. The repertoire was sequenced with immunoSEQ multiplex PCR; TCRdb's copy has only in-frame clones and lacks some. The repertoire consists of approximately 140,000 clones, with around four fifths occurring once and the leading ten covering approximately 2.7%. The sample was peripheral blood. The receptors stem from a woman aged 40 to 49 with active or convalescent COVID-19.

On this clone itself: Other DNA sequences within the sample encode an identical CDR3. CDR3 DNA: TGCGCCAGCAGCTTGGGCGGGACAGGGGGGACCTACGAGCAGTACTTC. Its translation: CASSLGGTGGTYEQYF. V and J are TRBV5-1 and TRBJ2-7; TRBD1 matches at 11 bases. The V gene's germline CDR1 is SGHRS and CDR2 YFSETQ. The CDR3 spans 16 residues. V lost 0 bases to trimming and J lost 2 bases; unmatched junction nucleotides: 4.

This chain joins TRBV6-5 and TRBJ1-2; 8 bases align to TRBD1. This CDR3 has 13 residues. The ends lost 6 bases at V and 8 bases at J; junction bases unmatched: 8. Germline CDR1 MNHEY, CDR2 SVGAGI. CDR3 DNA sequence: TGTGCCAGCAGGATTTCAGGGGGCAGGGGCTACACCTTC. It translates to CASRISGGRGYTF.

This chain joins TRBV28 and TRBJ1-1, with a possible D match to TRBD1 (6 bases). The CDR3 extends over 15 amino acids. Trimming shortened V by 6 bases and J by 4 bases, and 18 bases separated the two germline ends. Germline CDR1 MDHEN, CDR2 SYDVKM. The CDR3 DNA reads TGTGCCAGCAGATACGACAGGCGCGCGGCCACTGAAGCTTTCTTT. It codes for CASRYDRRAATEAFF. The full variable domain, completed using reference TRBV28 and TRBJ1-1, is DVKVTQSSRYLVKRTGEKVFLECVQDMDHENMFWYRQDPGLGLRLIYFSYDVKMKEKGDIPEGYSVSREKKERFSLILESASTNQTSMYLCASRYDRRAATEAFFGQGTRLTVV.

This chain links TRBV18 with TRBJ2-1, with a weak D call TRBD2 (12 bases). The CDR3 extends over 23 amino acids. The V gene lost 0 bases and the J gene lost 0 bases, with 30 bases spanning the gap. The germline CDR1 and CDR2 sequences are KGHSH and LQKENI. CDR3 nucleotide sequence: TGTGCCAGCTCACCACCGAAGGGACAGGGGGGGACTAGCGGGCATAGCTCCTACAATGAGCAGTTCTTC. Amino acids: CASSPPKGQGGTSGHSSYNEQFF.

This chain links TRBV20-1 with TRBJ1-1; 8 bases line up with TRBD1. V lost 3 bases and J lost 8; bases outside the gene matches: 5. CDR1 is DFQATT, CDR2 SNEGSKA, per germline (reference sequence). The CDR3 is 12 amino acids. The CDR3: CSASIGQGEAFF. The CDR3, as DNA: TGCAGTGCTAGTATTGGACAGGGAGAAGCTTTCTTT.

This clone is a singleton in its sample. J is TRBJ2-3 and V is TRBV18; TRBD2 matches 7 bases. This CDR3 contains 15 residues. V was pared by 3 bases and J by 3 bases, with 6 bases of the junction left unmatched. The germline V gene has CDR1 KGHSH and CDR2 LQKENI. Here the CDR3 DNA reads TGTGCCAGCTCACCTCAGGGAGGGCTGACAGATACGCAGTATTTT. It codes for CASSPQGGLTDTQYF.

The genes are TRBV4-1 and TRBJ1-1; no clear D. Germline V gives CDR1 MGHRA, CDR2 YSYEKL. The CDR3 consists of 15 residues. V dropped 1 base and J dropped 1 base, with 10 bases sitting between them. The CDR3 sequence is CASSQGGLTNTEAFF. The DNA for the CDR3 is TGCGCCAGCAGCCAAGGCGGTCTGACGAACACTGAAGCTTTCTTT.

The chain has TRBV2 and TRBJ2-7, with D perhaps TRBD1 (5 bases). Trimming took 6 bases from V and 7 from J, leaving 13 bases between them. This CDR3 has 12 residues. In germline, CDR1 is SNHLY, CDR2 FYNNEI. Written as DNA, the CDR3 is TGTGCCAGCAGGGACACTCGTGGGGAGCAGTACTTC. As protein: CASRDTRGEQYF.

This clone has only one observation. The rearrangement links TRBV6-5 to TRBJ2-3, with D maybe TRBD2 (7 bases). The V gene lost 8 bases and the J gene lost 1 base, with 13 bases spanning the gap. From germline, CDR1 is MNHEY and CDR2 SVGAGI. There are 14 residues in the CDR3. In nucleotides, the CDR3 is TGTGCCAGCGGAGGGCGGGGGCGCACAGATACGCAGTATTTT. It encodes CASGGRGRTDTQYF.

This clone occurred a few times. The chain recombines TRBV6-1 with TRBJ2-7; 7 bases align to TRBD1. J was trimmed by 5 bases and V by 1 base; bases with no gene match: 5. Germline V gene data show CDR1 as MNHNS and CDR2 as SASEGT. CDR3 length equals 14 residues. DNA of the CDR3: TGTGCCAGCAGTGAAGAAGGGGGCTTCCACGAGCAGTACTTC. It yields the protein CASSEEGGFHEQYF.

This clone has just one count. CDR3 amino acids: CASSVGGTDYEQYF. Here the CDR3 DNA reads TGTGCCAGCAGCGTAGGCGGGACAGATTACGAGCAGTACTTC. The chain has TRBV9 and TRBJ2-7; maybe TRBD1 (7 bases). There are 14 residues in the CDR3. V dropped 0 bases and J dropped 4 bases, with 11 bases sitting between them. Per germline, CDR1 SGDLS and CDR2 YYNGEE.

The chain employs TRBV6-5 and TRBJ2-3; 7 bases map to TRBD2. V shed 1 base, J shed 2 bases, and the junction held 6 bases outside the gene matches. This CDR3 region has 16 residues. Germline values: CDR1 MNHEY, CDR2 SVGAGI. CDR3 DNA: TGTGCCAGCAGTTACTACCGACGGGGGGACACAGATACGCAGTATTTT. It codes for CASSYYRRGDTDTQYF.

The CDR3: CASSSGVAQSAQFF. The CDR3 nucleotides read TGTGCCAGCAGTTCAGGGGTAGCTCAGAGTGCGCAGTTCTTC. The genes are TRBV6-2 or TRBV6-3 and TRBJ2-1; tentatively, D is TRBD1 (6 bases). The germline V and J ends were trimmed by 4 bases and 12 bases, with 19 bases remaining between them. The CDR3 loop spans 14 amino acids. Germline V gene lookup returns CDR1 MNHEY and CDR2 SVGEGT.

This chain connects TRBV13 to TRBJ2-3, with a weak D call TRBD2 (5 bases). CDR3 size: 15 residues. Germline CDR1 is PRHDT and CDR2 is FYEKMQ (reference sequence). The V and J ends lost 1 base and 6 bases respectively, with 14 bases between them. The CDR3 region is CASSLALGRTDTQYF. The CDR3 coding sequence is TGTGCCAGCAGCTTAGCACTAGGACGAACCGATACGCAGTATTTT.

The V call is TRBV11-2, the J call TRBJ2-2; D is undetermined. Germline V gene sequence: CDR1 SGHAT, CDR2 FQNNGV. The CDR3 is 13 amino acids. The V end was cut by 6 bases, the J end by 6 bases, with 11 bases between. The CDR3 loop reads CASSFVYPGELFF. The CDR3 nucleotides read TGTGCCAGCAGTTTCGTTTATCCCGGGGAGCTGTTTTTT.

The CDR3 loop reads CASPTVTNEKLFF. DNA for the CDR3: TGTGCCAGCCCAACTGTCACTAATGAAAAACTGTTTTTT. The V gene is TRBV7-9, the J gene TRBJ1-4; D uncertain. The CDR3 totals 13 residues. V dropped 8 bases and J dropped 2 bases, with 9 bases sitting between them. Germline V lookup: CDR1 SEHNR, CDR2 FQNEAQ (reference sequence).

This chain joins TRBV20-1 and TRBJ1-6, with D unresolved. Germline V gene data show CDR1 as DFQATT and CDR2 as SNEGSKA (reference sequence). V was clipped by 3 bases and J by 6 bases, with 15 bases between them. This CDR3 has 15 residues. CDR3 loop: CSASPGIRPNSPLHF. The DNA for the CDR3 is TGCAGTGCTAGTCCGGGTATTAGACCTAATTCACCCCTCCACTTT.

The chain links TRBV20-1 to TRBJ2-1, with TRBD2 matching over 9 bases. The CDR3 runs 16 residues. Germline CDR1 DFQATT, CDR2 SNEGSKA (reference sequence). V was clipped by 3 bases and J by 4 bases; unmatched bases: 10. CDR3 loop: CSASLGLTSGYNEQFF. For the CDR3, the DNA is TGCAGTGCTAGTTTAGGCTTGACTAGCGGTTACAATGAGCAGTTCTTC.

The chain has TRBV4-2 and TRBJ2-2, with 13 positions matching TRBD2. CDR1 is LGHNA, CDR2 YNFKEQ, per germline. Trimming at V came to 1 base and at J to 6 bases, leaving 5 bases not matched to a gene. The CDR3 is 17 amino acids. This chain's CDR3 is CASSQALAGGPSGELFF. The CDR3 coding sequence is TGTGCCAGCAGCCAAGCACTAGCGGGGGGGCCTTCCGGGGAGCTGTTTTTT.